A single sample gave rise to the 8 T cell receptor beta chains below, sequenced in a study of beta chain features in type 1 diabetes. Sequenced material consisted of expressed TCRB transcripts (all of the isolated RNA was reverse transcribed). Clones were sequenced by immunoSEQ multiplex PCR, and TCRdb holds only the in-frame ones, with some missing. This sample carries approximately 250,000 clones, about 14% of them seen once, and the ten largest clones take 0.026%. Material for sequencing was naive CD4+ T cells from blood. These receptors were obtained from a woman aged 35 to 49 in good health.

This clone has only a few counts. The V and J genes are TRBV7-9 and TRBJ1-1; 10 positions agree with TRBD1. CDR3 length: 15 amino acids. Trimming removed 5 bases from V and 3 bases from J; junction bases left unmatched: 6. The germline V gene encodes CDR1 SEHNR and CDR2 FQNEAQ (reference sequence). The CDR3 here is CASSNIGTGDTEAFF. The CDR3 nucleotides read TGTGCCAGCAGCAATATCGGGACAGGGGACACTGAAGCTTTCTTT.

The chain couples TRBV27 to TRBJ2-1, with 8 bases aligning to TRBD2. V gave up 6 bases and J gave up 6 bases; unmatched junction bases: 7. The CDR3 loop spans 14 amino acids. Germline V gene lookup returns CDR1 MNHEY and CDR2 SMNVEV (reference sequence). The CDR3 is CASRAGADSNEQFF. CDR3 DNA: TGTGCCAGCAGAGCGGGGGCTGATAGCAATGAGCAGTTCTTC.

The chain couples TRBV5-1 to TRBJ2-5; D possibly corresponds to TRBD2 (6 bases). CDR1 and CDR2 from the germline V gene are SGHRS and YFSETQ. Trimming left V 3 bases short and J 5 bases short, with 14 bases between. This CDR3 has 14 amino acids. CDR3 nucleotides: TGCGCCAGCAGCTCGGGACTCCTGCCCGAGACCCAGTACTTC. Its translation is CASSSGLLPETQYF.

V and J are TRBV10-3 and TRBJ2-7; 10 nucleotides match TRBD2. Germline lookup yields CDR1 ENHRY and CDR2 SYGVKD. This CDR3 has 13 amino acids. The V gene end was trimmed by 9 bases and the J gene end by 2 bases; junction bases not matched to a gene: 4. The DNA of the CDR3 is TGTGCCATAGGAGCGGGGGGGCCCTACGAGCAGTACTTC. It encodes CAIGAGGPYEQYF.

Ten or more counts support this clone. The CDR3 sequence is CAISDGETQYF. The CDR3 DNA is TGTGCCATCAGTGACGGAGAGACCCAGTACTTC. The gene calls are TRBV10-3 and TRBJ2-5; D is undetermined. Trimming cost V 3 bases and J 4 bases, with 3 bases left between them. The CDR3 is 11 residues long. CDR1 and CDR2 (germline): ENHRY, SYGVKD.

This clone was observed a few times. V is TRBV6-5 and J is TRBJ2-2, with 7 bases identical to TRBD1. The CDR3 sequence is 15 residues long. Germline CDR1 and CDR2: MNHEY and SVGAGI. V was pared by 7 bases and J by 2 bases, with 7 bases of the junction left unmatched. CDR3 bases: TGTGCCAGCAACCCGGGACAGCCTAACACCGGGGAGCTGTTTTTT. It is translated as CASNPGQPNTGELFF.

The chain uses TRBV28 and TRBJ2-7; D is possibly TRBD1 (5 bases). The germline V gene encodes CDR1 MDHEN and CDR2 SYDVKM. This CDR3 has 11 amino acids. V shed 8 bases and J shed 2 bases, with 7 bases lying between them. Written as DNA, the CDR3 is TGTGCCAGCCAGGGCCCCTACGAGCAGTACTTC. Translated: CASQGPYEQYF.

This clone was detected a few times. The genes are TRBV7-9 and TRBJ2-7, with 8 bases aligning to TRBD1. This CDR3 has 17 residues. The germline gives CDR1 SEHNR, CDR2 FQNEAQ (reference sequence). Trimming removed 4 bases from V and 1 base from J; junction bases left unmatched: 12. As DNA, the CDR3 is TGTGCCAGCAGCTCGGGGAACAGGGGGAGGACTTCCTACGAGCAGTACTTC. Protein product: CASSSGNRGRTSYEQYF.